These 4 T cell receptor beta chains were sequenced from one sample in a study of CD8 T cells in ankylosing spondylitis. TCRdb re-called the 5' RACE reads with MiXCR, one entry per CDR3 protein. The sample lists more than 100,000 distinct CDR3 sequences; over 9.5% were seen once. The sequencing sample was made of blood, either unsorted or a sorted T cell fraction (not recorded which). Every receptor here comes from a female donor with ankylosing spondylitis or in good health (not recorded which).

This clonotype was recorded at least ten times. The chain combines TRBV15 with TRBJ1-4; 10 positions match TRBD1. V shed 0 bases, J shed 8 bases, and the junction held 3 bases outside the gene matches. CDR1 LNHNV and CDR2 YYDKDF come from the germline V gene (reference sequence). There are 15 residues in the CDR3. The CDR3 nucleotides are TGTGCCACCAGCAGAGATCGGGACAGGGGCGAAAAACTGTTTTTT. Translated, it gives CATSRDRDRGEKLFF.

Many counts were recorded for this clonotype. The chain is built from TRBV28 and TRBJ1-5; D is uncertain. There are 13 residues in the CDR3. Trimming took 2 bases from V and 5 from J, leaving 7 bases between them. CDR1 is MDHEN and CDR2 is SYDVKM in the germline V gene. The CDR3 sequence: CASSLGVDQPQHF. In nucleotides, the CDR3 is TGTGCCAGCAGTTTAGGGGTGGATCAGCCCCAGCATTTT.

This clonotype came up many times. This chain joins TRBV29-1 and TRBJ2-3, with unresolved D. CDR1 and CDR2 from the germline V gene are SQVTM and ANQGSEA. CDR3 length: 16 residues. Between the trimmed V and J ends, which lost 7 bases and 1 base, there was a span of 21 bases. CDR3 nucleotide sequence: TGCAGCGCCGCCCGCGTTATGGATGTTGGCACAGATACGCAGTATTTT. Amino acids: CSAARVMDVGTDTQYF.

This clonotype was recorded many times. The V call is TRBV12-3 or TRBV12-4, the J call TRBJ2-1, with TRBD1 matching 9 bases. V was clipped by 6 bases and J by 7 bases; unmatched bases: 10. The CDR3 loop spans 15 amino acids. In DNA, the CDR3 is TGTGCCAGCAGATTACAGGGGGCCGGTTTGAATGAGCAGTTCTTC. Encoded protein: CASRLQGAGLNEQFF.